The 9 T cell receptor beta chains in this list originate from one sample, sequenced in a study of CD4+ T cells in melanoma. Assay used: immunoSEQ multiplex PCR; TCRdb lists only in-frame clones, some missing. The profile shows approximately 20,000 clones, around four fifths of them singletons. What was sequenced was cells from a culture (not recorded whether cultured in vitro). The receptors derive from a human donor with melanoma.

The chain is built from TRBV29-1 and TRBJ1-2, with D tentatively TRBD1 (5 bases). This CDR3 has 15 amino acids. Germline V gene lookup returns CDR1 SQVTM and CDR2 ANQGSEA. Trimming took off 1 base at V and 8 bases at J, with 20 bases between the two ends. This chain's CDR3 is CSVEVRGRFPGGYTF. CDR3 DNA: TGCAGCGTTGAAGTAAGGGGAAGGTTTCCGGGGGGCTACACCTTC.

The V and J genes are TRBV6-1 and TRBJ1-2; D ambiguous. Germline lookup yields CDR1 MNHNS and CDR2 SASEGT. This CDR3 has 15 amino acids. With 7 bases removed from V and 2 bases from J, the gap between germline ends came to 17 bases. The CDR3, as DNA: TGTGCCAGCACCCTCCGGGTCAGCACGAACTATGGCTACACCTTC. Its translation is CASTLRVSTNYGYTF.

The chain uses TRBV29-1 and TRBJ1-2; D remains ambiguous. Germline V gene data show CDR1 as SQVTM and CDR2 as ANQGSEA. V was clipped by 7 bases and J by 0 bases, with 21 bases between them. The CDR3 runs to 16 residues. The CDR3 sequence: CSANKQGSGPNYGYTF. The CDR3, as DNA: TGCAGCGCTAACAAGCAAGGTAGCGGGCCTAACTATGGCTACACCTTC.

This clone was detected only once. The chain employs TRBV10-3 and TRBJ1-1; D might be TRBD1 (6 bases). The CDR3 covers 15 residues. Trimming left V 3 bases short and J 1 base short, with 12 bases between. Germline V gene data show CDR1 as ENHRY and CDR2 as SYGVKD. The CDR3 DNA reads as TGTGCCATCAGTGAAACGGACAGACCGAACACTGAAGCTTTCTTT. Its protein product is CAISETDRPNTEAFF.

This clone occurred once. The chain recombines TRBV5-1 with TRBJ2-1; D remains unclear. V lost 4 bases and J 5 bases, leaving 10 bases between the germline ends. Per germline, CDR1 SGHRS and CDR2 YFSETQ. CDR3 size: 13 residues. The CDR3 DNA reads as TGCGCCAGCAGCGACTCCTTAGACAATGAGCAGTTCTTC. Translated, it gives CASSDSLDNEQFF. The variable domain in full, completed from reference TRBV5-1 and TRBJ2-1, reads KAGVTQTPRYLIKTRGQQVTLSCSPISGHRSVSWYQQTPGQGLQFLFEYFSETQRNKGNFPGRFSGRQFSNSRSEMNVSTLELGDSALYLCASSDSLDNEQFFGPGTRLTVL.

This clone was detected once. J is TRBJ1-4 and V is TRBV29-1; D unclear. V lost 6 bases, J lost 7 bases, and 15 bases lay in between. In germline, CDR1 is SQVTM, CDR2 ANQGSEA. CDR3 length: 13 amino acids. CDR3: CSVTPSGGEKLFF. The CDR3 DNA reads as TGCAGCGTGACCCCCTCCGGCGGTGAAAAACTGTTTTTT.

Here the CDR3 DNA reads TGTGCCAGCAGCCCCTTGGGAAATGAGCAGTTCTTC. Translation: CASSPLGNEQFF. The genes are TRBV11-2 and TRBJ2-1; D unresolved. The CDR3 has 12 residues. V lost 5 bases and J 7 bases, leaving 9 bases between the germline ends. Per germline, CDR1 SGHAT and CDR2 FQNNGV.

The V call is TRBV28, the J call TRBJ2-7; 7 bases match TRBD1. Germline assignment: CDR1 MDHEN and CDR2 SYDVKM. Trimming took 6 bases from V and 2 from J; bases not matched to a gene: 4. This CDR3 has 13 residues. DNA for the CDR3: TGTGCCAGCAGGCCGGGACAGACCTACGAGCAGTACTTC. Its translation is CASRPGQTYEQYF.

The chain links TRBV6-5 to TRBJ2-5, with D possibly matching TRBD1 (6 bases). This CDR3 has 13 residues. Germline CDR1 MNHEY, CDR2 SVGAGI. Trimming removed 5 bases from V and 9 bases from J, with 16 bases in between. CDR3 sequence reads: CASSTPQGASQYF. The CDR3 nucleotides are TGTGCCAGCAGTACCCCACAGGGTGCGTCCCAGTACTTC.